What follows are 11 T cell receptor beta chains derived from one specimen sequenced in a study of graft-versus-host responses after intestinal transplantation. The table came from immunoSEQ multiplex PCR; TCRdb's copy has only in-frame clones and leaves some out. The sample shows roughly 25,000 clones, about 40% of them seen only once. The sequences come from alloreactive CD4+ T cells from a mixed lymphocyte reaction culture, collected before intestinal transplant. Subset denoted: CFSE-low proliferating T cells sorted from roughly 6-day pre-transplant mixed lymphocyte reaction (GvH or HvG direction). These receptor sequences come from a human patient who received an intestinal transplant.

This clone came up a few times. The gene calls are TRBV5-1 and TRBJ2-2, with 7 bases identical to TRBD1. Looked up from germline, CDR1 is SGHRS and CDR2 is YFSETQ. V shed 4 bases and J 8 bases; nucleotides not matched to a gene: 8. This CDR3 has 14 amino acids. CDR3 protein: CASSAGQAVGELFF. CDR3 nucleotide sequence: TGCGCCAGCAGCGCCGGACAGGCCGTGGGGGAGCTGTTTTTT.

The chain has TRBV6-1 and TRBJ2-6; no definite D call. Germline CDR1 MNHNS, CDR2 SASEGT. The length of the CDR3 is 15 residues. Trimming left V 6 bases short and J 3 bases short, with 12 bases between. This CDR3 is CASSLTPYGANVLTF. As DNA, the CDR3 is TGTGCCAGCAGCCTAACCCCATATGGGGCCAACGTCCTGACTTTC.

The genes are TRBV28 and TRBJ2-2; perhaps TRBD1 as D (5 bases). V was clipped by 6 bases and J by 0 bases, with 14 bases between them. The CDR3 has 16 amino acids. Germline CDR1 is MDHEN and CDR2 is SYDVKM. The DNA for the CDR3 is TGTGCCAGCAGCCTCACAGGCTACGCGAACACCGGGGAGCTGTTTTTT. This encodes CASSLTGYANTGELFF.

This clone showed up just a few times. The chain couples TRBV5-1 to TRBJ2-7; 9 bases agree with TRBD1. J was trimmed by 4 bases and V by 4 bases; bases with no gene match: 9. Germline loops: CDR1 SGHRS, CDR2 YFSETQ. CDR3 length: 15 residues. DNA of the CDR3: TGCGCCAGCAGCATAACCGGGACAGGGAGTTACGAGCAGTACTTC. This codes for CASSITGTGSYEQYF.

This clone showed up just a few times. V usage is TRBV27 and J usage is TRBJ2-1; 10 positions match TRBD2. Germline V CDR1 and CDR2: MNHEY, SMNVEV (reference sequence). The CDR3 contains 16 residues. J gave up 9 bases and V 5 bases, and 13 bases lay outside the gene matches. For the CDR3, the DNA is TGTGCCAGCAGTCAGTTCGGGCTAGCGGGAGTAGGTGAGCAGTTCTTC. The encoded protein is CASSQFGLAGVGEQFF.

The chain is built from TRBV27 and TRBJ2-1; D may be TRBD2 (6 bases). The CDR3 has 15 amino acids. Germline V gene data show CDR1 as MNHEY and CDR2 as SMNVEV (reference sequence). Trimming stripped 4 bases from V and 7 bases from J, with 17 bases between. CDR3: CASSWYGRGSNEQFF. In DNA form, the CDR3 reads TGTGCCAGCAGTTGGTACGGGAGAGGGAGTAATGAGCAGTTCTTC.

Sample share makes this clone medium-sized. CDR3 DNA sequence: TGTGCCGTACCCTCGGGGTTCTATGGCTACACCTTC. Protein: CAVPSGFYGYTF. J is TRBJ1-2 and V is TRBV6-1; D gene unclear. This CDR3 is built from 12 residues. V dropped 11 bases and J dropped 4 bases, with 14 bases sitting between them. Germline CDR1 and CDR2: MNHNS and SASEGT.

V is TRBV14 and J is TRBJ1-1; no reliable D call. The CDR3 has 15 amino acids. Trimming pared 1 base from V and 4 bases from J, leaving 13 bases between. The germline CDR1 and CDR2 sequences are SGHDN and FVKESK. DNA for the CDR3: TGTGCCAGCAGCCAAGGCGCGGTTCTGAGCACTGAAGCTTTCTTT. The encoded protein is CASSQGAVLSTEAFF.

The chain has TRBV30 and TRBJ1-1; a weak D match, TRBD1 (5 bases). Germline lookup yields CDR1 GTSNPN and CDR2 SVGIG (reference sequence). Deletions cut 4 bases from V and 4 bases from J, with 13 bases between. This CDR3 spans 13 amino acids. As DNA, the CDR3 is TGTGCCTGGAAATTCAGGGAAGCCACTGAAGCTTTCTTT. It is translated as CAWKFREATEAFF.

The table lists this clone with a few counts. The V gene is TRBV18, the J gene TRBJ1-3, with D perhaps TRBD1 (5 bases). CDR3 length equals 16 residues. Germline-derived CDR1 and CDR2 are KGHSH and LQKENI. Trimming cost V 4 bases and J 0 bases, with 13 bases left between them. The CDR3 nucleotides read TGTGCCAGCTCACTCCGGGACTCTTCCTCTGGAAACACCATATATTTT. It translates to CASSLRDSSSGNTIYF.

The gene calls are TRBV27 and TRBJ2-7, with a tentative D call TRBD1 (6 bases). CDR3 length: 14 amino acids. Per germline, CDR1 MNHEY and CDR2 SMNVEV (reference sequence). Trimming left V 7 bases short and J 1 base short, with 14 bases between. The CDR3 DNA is TGTGCCAGCAAGCCCCGGGACATTTCCTACGAGCAGTACTTC. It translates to CASKPRDISYEQYF.